One and the same sample provided the 15 T cell receptor beta chains below, sequenced in a study of blood T cell repertoires in COVID-19. This table comes from immunoSEQ multiplex PCR, and its TCRdb copy is limited to in-frame clones, with some not included. This table has 50,000 to 55,000 clones, more than 80% appearing once. Sequencing was performed on peripheral blood. These receptors were taken from a man in his sixties with acute or convalescent COVID-19.

The chain combines TRBV20-1 with TRBJ2-2; maybe TRBD1 (5 bases). The germline V and J ends were trimmed by 8 bases and 6 bases, with 10 bases remaining between them. This CDR3 has 11 residues. Per germline, CDR1 DFQATT and CDR2 SNEGSKA (reference sequence). This CDR3 is CSHLGPGELFF. The CDR3 region has the DNA TGCAGTCACTTGGGGCCCGGGGAGCTGTTTTTT.

The rearrangement uses TRBV11-3 and TRBJ2-1, with 13 positions matching TRBD2. CDR3 size: 15 residues. CDR1 is SGHNT, CDR2 YENEEA, per germline. V shed 5 bases and J 6 bases; nucleotides not matched to a gene: 4. The CDR3: CASSELAGGSNEQFF. The CDR3 bases are TGTGCCAGCAGCGAACTAGCGGGAGGGTCCAATGAGCAGTTCTTC.

V and J are TRBV19 and TRBJ1-5; D call uncertain. The V end lost 3 bases, the J end lost 4 bases, and 13 bases lay between the germline ends. Germline CDR1 reads LNHDA; CDR2 reads SQIVND (reference sequence). This CDR3 contains 15 residues. CDR3 nucleotides: TGTGCCAGTAGTATCGATGGAGGTCGGAATCAGCCCCAGCATTTT. Translated: CASSIDGGRNQPQHF.

The rearrangement joins TRBV6-5 to TRBJ2-1; D possibly corresponds to TRBD2 (6 bases). CDR3 length: 13 residues. Trimming left V 8 bases short and J 2 bases short, with 10 bases between. Looked up from germline, CDR1 is MNHEY and CDR2 is SVGAGI. The DNA for the CDR3 is TGTGCCAGCGCAGGGAGGACCTACAATGAGCAGTTCTTC. This translates into CASAGRTYNEQFF.

J is TRBJ1-4 and V is TRBV2; TRBD1 agrees at 10 bases. V was pared by 6 bases and J by 9 bases, with 13 bases of the junction left unmatched. The CDR3 has 16 amino acids. CDR1 and CDR2 from the germline V gene are SNHLY and FYNNEI. The CDR3 loop is CASSTQRTGGNKKLFF. Here the CDR3 DNA reads TGTGCCAGCAGCACCCAGCGGACAGGGGGGAATAAAAAACTGTTTTTT.

The chain employs TRBV19 and TRBJ1-5; D uncertain. Per germline, CDR1 LNHDA and CDR2 SQIVND (reference sequence). V shed 7 bases and J shed 6 bases, with 10 bases lying between them. CDR3 length: 12 residues. The CDR3 region is CASTDEVQPQHF. The CDR3 nucleotides read TGTGCCAGTACCGATGAGGTTCAGCCCCAGCATTTT. Variable domain in full (rest from reference TRBV19 and TRBJ1-5): DGGITQSPKYLFRKEGQNVTLSCEQNLNHDAMYWYRQDPGQGLRLIYYSQIVNDFQKGDIAEGYSVSREKKESFPLTVTSAQKNPTAFYLCASTDEVQPQHFGDGTRLSIL.

Written as DNA, the CDR3 is TGTGCCAGCAGACTCCCTCCGGGACAGGGGTGGAATGAGCAGTTCTTC. This translates into CASRLPPGQGWNEQFF. The V call is TRBV2, the J call TRBJ2-1, with 10 bases identical to TRBD1. There are 16 residues in the CDR3. Trimming removed 6 bases from V and 7 bases from J; junction bases left unmatched: 12. The germline gives CDR1 SNHLY, CDR2 FYNNEI.

The gene calls are TRBV4-2 and TRBJ2-2; TRBD2 matches at 11 bases. From germline, CDR1 is LGHNA and CDR2 YNFKEQ. V was clipped by 3 bases and J by 5 bases; unmatched bases: 17. The CDR3 sequence is 20 residues long. The CDR3 sequence: CASSHEGILPGLAETGELFF. In DNA form, the CDR3 reads TGTGCCAGCAGCCATGAGGGGATCCTGCCGGGACTAGCGGAGACCGGGGAGCTGTTTTTT.

Comment on this clone: The junction does not match germline at one end; this may be a read error. V usage is TRBV3-1 (or the pseudogene TRBV3-2) and J usage is TRBJ2-7; possibly TRBD1 or TRBD2 for D (5 bases each). CDR1 is LGHDT, CDR2 YNNKEL, per germline (reference sequence). This CDR3 is 13 amino acids long. Written as DNA, the CDR3 is TGTGCCAGCAGGCAAGAGGGGCGGCGACAGCAGTACTTC. This gives the protein CASRQEGRRQQYF.

V is TRBV5-5 and J is TRBJ1-1, with D unresolved. This CDR3 has 13 amino acids. The V gene's germline CDR1 is SGHKS and CDR2 YYEKEE (reference sequence). Trimming removed 1 base at V and 1 base at J, with 5 bases between. CDR3 nucleotide sequence: TGTGCCAGCAGCTTGTACTCGAACACTGAAGCTTTCTTT. Translation gives CASSLYSNTEAFF.

V and J are TRBV27 and TRBJ1-2, with TRBD1 matching over 7 bases. This CDR3 comprises 14 residues. Unmatched junction bases numbered 4, after V lost 6 bases and J lost 0 bases. Germline V CDR1 and CDR2: MNHEY, SMNVEV (reference sequence). This chain's CDR3 is CASRGQRANYGYTF. The CDR3 nucleotides are TGTGCCAGCAGGGGACAGCGAGCTAACTATGGCTACACCTTC.

The V call is TRBV7-3, the J call TRBJ2-1, with 9 bases identical to TRBD1. J gave up 4 bases and V 5 bases, and 12 bases lay outside the gene matches. Germline V gene lookup returns CDR1 SGHTA and CDR2 FQGTGA. CDR3 length: 17 amino acids. The chain's CDR3 is CASSKYTGGNLYNEQFF. CDR3 DNA: TGTGCCAGCAGCAAATATACAGGGGGCAACTTATACAATGAGCAGTTCTTC. Combining the CDR3 with reference TRBV7-3 and TRBJ2-1 gives the whole variable domain GAGVSQTPSNKVTEKGKYVELRCDPISGHTALYWYRQSLGQGPEFLIYFQGTGAADDSGLPNDRFFAVRPEGSVSTLKIQRTERGDSAVYLCASSKYTGGNLYNEQFFGPGTRLTVL.

The V and J genes are TRBV2 and TRBJ2-7, with D possibly being TRBD2 (6 bases). V was pared by 10 bases and J by 9 bases, with 22 bases between. Germline-derived CDR1 and CDR2 are SNHLY and FYNNEI. CDR3 length: 13 amino acids. The CDR3: CATERDSNMGQYF. The CDR3 DNA reads as TGTGCCACGGAACGGGACTCCAACATGGGGCAGTACTTC.

V is TRBV27 and J is TRBJ2-2, with 10 bases aligning to TRBD1. The J segment lost 3 bases and the V segment lost 5 bases, leaving 6 bases of the junction unmatched. This CDR3 comprises 16 residues. Germline CDR1 MNHEY, CDR2 SMNVEV (reference sequence). The CDR3 reads CASSIYGTGDTGELFF. The CDR3 DNA follows: TGTGCCAGCAGTATATACGGGACAGGGGACACCGGGGAGCTGTTTTTT.

The chain links TRBV5-5 to TRBJ2-7; D might be TRBD1 (5 bases). This CDR3 comprises 14 residues. Trimming took off 0 bases at V and 2 bases at J, with 9 bases between the two ends. Germline assignment: CDR1 SGHKS and CDR2 YYEKEE (reference sequence). The CDR3, as DNA: TGTGCCAGCAGCTTGGTCGGCAGGGCCTACGAGCAGTACTTC. This encodes CASSLVGRAYEQYF.